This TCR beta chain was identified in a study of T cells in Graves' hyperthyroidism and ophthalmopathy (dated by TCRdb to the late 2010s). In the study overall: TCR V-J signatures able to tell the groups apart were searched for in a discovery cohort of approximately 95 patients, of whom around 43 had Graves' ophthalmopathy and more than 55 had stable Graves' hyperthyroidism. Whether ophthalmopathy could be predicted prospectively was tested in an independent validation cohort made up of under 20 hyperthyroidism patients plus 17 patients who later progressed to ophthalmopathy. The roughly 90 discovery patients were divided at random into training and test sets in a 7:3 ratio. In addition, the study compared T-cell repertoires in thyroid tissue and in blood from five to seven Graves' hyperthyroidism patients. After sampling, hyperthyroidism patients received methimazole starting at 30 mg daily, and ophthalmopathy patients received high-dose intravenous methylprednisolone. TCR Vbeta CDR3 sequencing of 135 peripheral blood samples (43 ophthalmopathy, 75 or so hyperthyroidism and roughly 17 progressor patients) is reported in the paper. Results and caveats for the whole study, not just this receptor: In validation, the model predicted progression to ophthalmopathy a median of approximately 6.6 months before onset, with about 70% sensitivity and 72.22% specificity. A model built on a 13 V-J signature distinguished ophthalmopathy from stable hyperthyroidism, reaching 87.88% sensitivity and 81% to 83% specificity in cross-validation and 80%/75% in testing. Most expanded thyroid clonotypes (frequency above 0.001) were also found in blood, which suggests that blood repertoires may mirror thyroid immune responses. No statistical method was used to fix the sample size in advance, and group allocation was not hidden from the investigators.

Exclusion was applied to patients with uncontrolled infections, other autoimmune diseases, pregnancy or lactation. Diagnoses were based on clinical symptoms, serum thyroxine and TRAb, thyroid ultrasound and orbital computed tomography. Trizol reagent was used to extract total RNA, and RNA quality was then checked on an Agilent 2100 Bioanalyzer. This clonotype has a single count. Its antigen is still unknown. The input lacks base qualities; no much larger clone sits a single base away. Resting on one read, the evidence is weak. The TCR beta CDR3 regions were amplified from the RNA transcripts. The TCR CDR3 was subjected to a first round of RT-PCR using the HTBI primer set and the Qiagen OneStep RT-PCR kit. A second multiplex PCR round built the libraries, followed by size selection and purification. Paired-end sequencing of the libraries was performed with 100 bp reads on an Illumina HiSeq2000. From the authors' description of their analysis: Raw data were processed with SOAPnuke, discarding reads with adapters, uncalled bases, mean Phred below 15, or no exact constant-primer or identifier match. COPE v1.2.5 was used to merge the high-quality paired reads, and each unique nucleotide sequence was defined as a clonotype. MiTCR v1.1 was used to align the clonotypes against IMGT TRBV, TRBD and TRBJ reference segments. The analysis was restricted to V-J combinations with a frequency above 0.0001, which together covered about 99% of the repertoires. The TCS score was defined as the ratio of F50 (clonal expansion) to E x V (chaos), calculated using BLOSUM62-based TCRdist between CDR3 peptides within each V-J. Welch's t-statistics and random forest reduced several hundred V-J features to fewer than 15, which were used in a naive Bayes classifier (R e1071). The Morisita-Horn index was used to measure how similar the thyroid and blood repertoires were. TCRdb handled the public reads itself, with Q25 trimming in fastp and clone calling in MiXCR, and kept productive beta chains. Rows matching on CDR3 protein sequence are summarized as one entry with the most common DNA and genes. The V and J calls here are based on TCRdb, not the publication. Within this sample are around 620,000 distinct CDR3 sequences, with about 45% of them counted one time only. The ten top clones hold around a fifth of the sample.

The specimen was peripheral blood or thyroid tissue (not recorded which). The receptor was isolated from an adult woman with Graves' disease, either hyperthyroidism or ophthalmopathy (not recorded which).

The CDR3 amino acid sequence is: CASSDRAGERYEQYF. The nucleotide sequence is given as TGTGCCAGCAGTGACAGGGCGGGAGAGAGGTACGAGCAGTACTTC. The chain joins TRBV6-5 to TRBJ2-7, with the D assignment possibly TRBD1 or TRBD2, given 7 matching bases for each. The V end loses 5 bases and the J end loses 4 bases, and a stretch of 18 bases separates them. The CDR3 holds 15 amino acids from the cysteine to the phenylalanine. The CDR3 DNA has 45 bases and is translated from base 1. CDR1 is given as MNHEY and CDR2 as SVGAGI, both from the germline V gene.